A selection of T cell receptor beta chains follows, all from one sample in a study of regulatory T cells in long-lasting Graves disease. TCRdb re-called the multiplex PCR reads with MiXCR, one entry per CDR3 protein. The sample consists of about 450,000 distinct CDR3 sequences, less than 15% of them appearing once. The same specimen was also included in a second study, on T cells in Graves' hyperthyroidism and ophthalmopathy.

Source: peripheral blood mononuclear cells (PBMCs), taken at new diagnosis, from a patient treated with antithyroid drugs. Source of these receptors: a woman aged 50 to 60 with Graves disease. Both conserved end residues are part of each CDR3.

TRBJ2-3,TRBV30,CAWSSGDRLTDTQYF
TRBJ1-1,TRBV18,CASSPIEVHRQGNTEAFF
TRBJ1-3,TRBV7-9,CASSLPAGTSGNTIYF
TRBJ2-5,TRBV11-1,CASSLRGTSGRLGQETQYF
TRBJ1-4,TRBV12-3/TRBV12-4,CASRTTQGLHNEKLFF
TRBJ1-4,TRBV12-3/TRBV12-4,CASRGTEGEKLFF
TRBJ2-3,TRBV7-9,CASSLFPGLAGGPGDTQYF
TRBJ2-1,TRBV2,CASRDSLVDEQFF
TRBJ2-2,TRBV6-2/TRBV6-3,CASSYLTSGLTGELFF
TRBJ1-4,TRBV6-2/TRBV6-3,CASSYLAGGLEKLFF
TRBJ2-3,TRBV11-2,CASSRRRGGTGRTDTQYF
TRBJ2-5,TRBV3-1,CASSDWTTQGETQYF
TRBJ2-3,TRBV5-1,CASSLTLTGGTDTQYF
TRBJ2-2,TRBV4-1,CASSQGRVSRGTGELFF
TRBJ2-6,TRBV7-3,CASSLISGSSGANVLTF
TRBJ2-7,TRBV28,CASTTPYEQYF
TRBJ1-2,TRBV19,CASSTLQGAAGYTF
TRBJ2-7,TRBV30,CAWSAYYEQYF
TRBJ2-7,TRBV28,CASSLRVHEQYF
TRBJ2-7,TRBV4-1,CASSQDLDSGSYEQYF
TRBJ2-5,TRBV5-1,CASSKGLAGDILEETQYF
TRBJ1-4,TRBV30,CAWIRQGANEKLFF
TRBJ2-1,TRBV12-3/TRBV12-4,CASSRQLAGGYEQFF
TRBJ2-1,TRBV7-9,CASSSIAGAYNEQFF
TRBJ1-5,TRBV28,CASSNTDRVEGNQPQHF
TRBJ2-7,TRBV11-2,CASSLGIGAYEQYF
TRBJ2-3,TRBV12-3/TRBV12-4,CASSLGVAGYLTDTQYF
TRBJ2-7,TRBV20-1,CSARAGTTGSYEQYF
TRBJ2-1,TRBV5-1,CASSLGMGINEQFF
TRBJ1-5,TRBV19,CASSRGQYGDQPQHF
TRBJ2-1,TRBV18,CASSGGQATGNEQFF
TRBJ1-6,TRBV5-4,CASSLDNPPLHF
TRBJ2-7,TRBV5-1,CASTILVASGEQYF
TRBJ2-3,TRBV7-2,CASSLALLDTQYF
TRBJ2-6,TRBV5-6,CASSKDRISGANVLTF
TRBJ2-7,TRBV3-1,CASSRRLAGEDEQYF
TRBJ1-2,TRBV7-2,CASSTATASSSNYGYTF
TRBJ2-7,TRBV28,CASSLLALTGNSAEDEQYF
TRBJ1-6,TRBV7-9,CASSLVSSYNSPLHF
TRBJ2-4,TRBV18,CASSPAPAGRGNIQYF
TRBJ2-7,TRBV6-1,CASSGDRGLNEQYF
TRBJ2-1,TRBV10-3,CAISLGNEQFF
TRBJ2-3,TRBV24-1,CATSDPGGHPTTDTQYF
TRBJ2-5,TRBV6-1,CASSEGTGLQETQYF
TRBJ2-3,TRBV5-1,CASGPLPDTQYF